This T cell receptor (beta chain) was recorded in a study of blood T cells in healthy people across ages. Points from the study as a whole: In older individuals, TCR beta diversity per million T cells was lower, falling roughly linearly with age.

A word on this clonotype: Its antigen remains unidentified.

The authors ran a second PCR of about 7 to 11 cycles using a sample-barcoded 5' primer and a J-beta primer mix. In TCRdb, the 5' RACE reads were re-called with MiXCR into one record per CDR3 protein. This sample has about 1,500,000 distinct CDR3 sequences, with about 43% found just once. The specimen sequenced was blood. This clonotype originated in a woman between 18 and 30 years old in good health.

The CDR3 region has the DNA TGTGCCAGCAGCATCGGACTCATAAATGAGCAGTTCTTC. This gives the protein CASSIGLINEQFF. This rearrangement joins TRBV11-1 to TRBJ2-1; TRBD2 might be the D (5 bases). The CDR3 is made up of 13 amino acids. V was trimmed by 5 bases and J by 7 bases, leaving 12 bases between them. Germline V gene lookup returns CDR1 SGHAT and CDR2 FQDESV (reference sequence). The full variable domain, completed using reference TRBV11-1 and TRBJ2-1, is EAEVAQSPRYKITEKSQAVAFWCDPISGHATLYWYRQILGQGPELLVQFQDESVVDDSQLPKDRFSAERLKGVDSTLKIQPAELGDSAMYLCASSIGLINEQFFGPGTRLTVL.